Shown below are 5 T cell receptor beta chains from a single sample sequenced in a study of blood T cell repertoires in COVID-19. The protocol was immunoSEQ multiplex PCR, while the TCRdb copy is restricted to in-frame clones and leaves out a portion. The sample holds approximately 130,000 clones, roughly 86% seen once. Sequencing used peripheral blood. These receptors were collected from a human donor in a cohort sampled during active COVID-19.

This clone was counted only a few times. The junction does not match germline at one end; this may be a read error. V is TRBV2 and J is TRBJ2-7; D is uncertain. Germline values: CDR1 SNHLY, CDR2 FYNNEI. The CDR3 runs to 14 residues. CDR3 sequence (DNA): TGTGCCAGCAGCGAAGGGCAGGCTCTGGACGAGCAGTACTTC. This sequence encodes CASSEGQALDEQYF.

The CDR3 spells CAWSVGVHTEAFF. CDR3 nucleotides: TGTGCCTGGAGTGTCGGGGTACACACTGAAGCTTTCTTT. The chain employs TRBV30 and TRBJ1-1; D not certain. The CDR3 totals 13 residues. Per the germline V gene, CDR1 is GTSNPN and CDR2 is SVGIG (reference sequence). The V end was cut by 0 bases, the J end by 3 bases, with 8 bases between.

This rearrangement joins TRBV30 to TRBJ1-2; D gene uncertain. The CDR3 runs to 11 residues. V dropped 4 bases and J dropped 2 bases, with 5 bases sitting between them. The germline V gene has CDR1 GTSNPN and CDR2 SVGIG (reference sequence). This chain's CDR3 is CAWNQNYGYTF. The CDR3, as DNA: TGTGCCTGGAATCAGAACTATGGCTACACCTTC.

This clone was counted a single time. This chain uses TRBV5-5 with TRBJ1-4; D is ambiguous. CDR3 length equals 14 residues. Germline-derived CDR1 and CDR2 are SGHKS and YYEKEE (reference sequence). Trimming shortened V by 3 bases and J by 2 bases, and 8 bases separated the two germline ends. The CDR3 DNA is TGTGCCAGCAGCTCCTTGGCTACTAATGAAAAACTGTTTTTT. Translated: CASSSLATNEKLFF.

The chain combines TRBV5-6 with TRBJ2-3; D is perhaps TRBD2 (6 bases). This CDR3 has 18 amino acids. Germline V gives CDR1 SGHDT, CDR2 YYEEEE. Trimming removed 5 bases from V and 2 bases from J, with 24 bases in between. The CDR3 here is CASRAVGGPSYATDTQYF. The CDR3 DNA follows: TGTGCCAGCAGAGCCGTTGGAGGGCCCTCGTATGCCACAGATACGCAGTATTTT.